These 29 T cell receptor beta chains share one sample of origin, sequenced in a study of tumor-infiltrating lymphocytes in oesophageal squamous cell carcinoma. Each CDR3 protein gets one entry after TCRdb re-called the PCR reads with MiXCR. The table shows about 14,000 distinct CDR3 sequences, with almost 50% occurring only once. The sequenced sample consisted of blood. The receptors were sampled from a male donor with esophageal squamous cell carcinoma.

This clonotype is medium-sized by share. The rearrangement joins TRBV28 to TRBJ2-7, with D perhaps TRBD1 or TRBD2 (5 bases each). The CDR3 extends over 17 amino acids. With 8 bases removed from V and 2 bases from J, the gap between germline ends came to 25 bases. Germline V lookup: CDR1 MDHEN, CDR2 SYDVKM. CDR3 DNA: TGTGCCAGCCTTGACCCGGGCTACGGGGCCAATACCTACGAGCAGTACTTC. Residues: CASLDPGYGANTYEQYF.

CDR3 DNA: TGTGCCAGCAGCCCCCGGCAGATTGCTTACGAGCAGTACTTC. Protein product: CASSPRQIAYEQYF. The V and J genes are TRBV7-3 and TRBJ1-1, with unresolved D. Matching the DNA end better, TRBJ2-7 makes the J call doubtful. This CDR3 contains 14 residues. From germline, CDR1 is SGHTA and CDR2 FQGTGA.

This rearrangement joins TRBV7-3 to TRBJ2-1; 8 nucleotides match TRBD2. The last part of the DNA fits TRBJ2-5 better; the J call may be wrong. This CDR3 region has 14 residues. Germline V CDR1 and CDR2: SGHTA, FQGTGA. Written as DNA, the CDR3 is TGTGCCAGCAGCCCTCAAGCGGGAGAGGAGACCCAGTACTTC. Residues: CASSPQAGEETQYF.

This clonotype was counted many times. This may arise from a read error, as a much more abundant clone is one base away. The V call is TRBV28, the J call TRBJ2-3, with TRBD2 identical over 7 bases. The DNA end lines up better with TRBJ2-7; the J call may be wrong. Germline loops: CDR1 MDHEN, CDR2 SYDVKM. The CDR3 spans 18 residues. CDR3 sequence reads: CASSPRGAAGAAWNEQYF. CDR3 nucleotides: TGTGCCAGCAGTCCCCGGGGAGCGGCGGGAGCGGCCTGGAATGAGCAGTACTTC.

This clonotype was detected only a few times. This chain joins TRBV3-1 and TRBJ1-2; TRBD1 matches at 11 bases. This CDR3 has 17 amino acids. Germline loops: CDR1 LGHDT, CDR2 YNNKEL (reference sequence). V trimming: 6 bases; J trimming: 4 bases; junction bases outside the gene matches: 13. The CDR3 region has the DNA TGTGCCAGCAGTCGAGGACAGGGGGCGCGCCGGGGCTATGGCTACACCTTC. Amino acids: CASSRGQGARRGYGYTF.

This clonotype was recorded a few times. The gene calls are TRBV6-6 and TRBJ2-4, with D tentatively TRBD1 (6 bases). The closer fit of TRBJ2-7 to the DNA end suggests the J call may be wrong. Germline CDR1 is MNHNY and CDR2 is SVGAGI (reference sequence). The CDR3 is made up of 16 amino acids. The CDR3 is CASSYSTRGQPYEQYF. The DNA of the CDR3 is TGTGCCAGCAGTTACTCGACCAGGGGTCAGCCCTACGAGCAGTACTTC.

The V call is TRBV24-1, the J call TRBJ2-3; TRBD2 aligns across 9 bases. The CDR3 runs 15 residues. Per germline, CDR1 KGHDR and CDR2 SFDVKD. The V segment lost 3 bases and the J segment 7 bases; nucleotides outside the gene matches: 7. In DNA, the CDR3 is TGTGCCACCAGTGATCGAGCGGGAGGTCGGTATACGCAGTATTTT. This sequence encodes CATSDRAGGRYTQYF.

The chain links TRBV10-1 to TRBJ2-3; possibly TRBD1 or TRBD2 for D (6 bases each). With 5 bases removed from V and 8 bases from J, the gap between germline ends came to 17 bases. Germline assignment: CDR1 WNHNN and CDR2 SYGVQD (reference sequence). The CDR3 sequence is 14 residues long. Written as DNA, the CDR3 is TGCGCCAGCAGTACAGGGACCCAGGGAGGTACGCAGTATTTT. Residues: CASSTGTQGGTQYF.

The chain links TRBV7-2 to TRBJ2-1, with D perhaps matching TRBD2 (6 bases). CDR3 size: 17 residues. Trimming removed 2 bases at V and 2 bases at J, with 16 bases between. Germline V gene sequence: CDR1 SGHTA, CDR2 FQGNSA. The chain's CDR3 is CASSLNFVTRAYNEQFF. CDR3 sequence (DNA): TGTGCCAGCAGCTTAAATTTTGTGACTAGGGCCTACAATGAGCAGTTCTTC.

The rearrangement joins TRBV7-6 to TRBJ1-1; a weak D match, TRBD1 (6 bases). The germline CDR1 and CDR2 sequences are SGHVS and FNYEAQ. The germline V and J ends were trimmed by 4 bases and 1 base, with 13 bases remaining between them. This CDR3 has 15 residues. DNA of the CDR3: TGTGCCAGCAGCTCCGGACAGAGAACGAACACTGAAGCTTTCTTT. Translating it yields CASSSGQRTNTEAFF.

V and J are TRBV5-1 and TRBJ2-5; 9 nucleotides line up with TRBD1. V gave up 5 bases and J gave up 4 bases; unmatched junction bases: 6. Germline V gene lookup returns CDR1 SGHRS and CDR2 YFSETQ. CDR3 length: 14 amino acids. The CDR3 region has the DNA TGCGCCAGCAGTAACAGGGGGCGCGGAGAGACCCAGTACTTC. Its translation: CASSNRGRGETQYF. Drawing the rest from reference TRBV5-1 and TRBJ2-5, the complete variable domain is KAGVTQTPRYLIKTRGQQVTLSCSPISGHRSVSWYQQTPGQGLQFLFEYFSETQRNKGNFPGRFSGRQFSNSRSEMNVSTLELGDSALYLCASSNRGRGETQYFGPGTRLLVL.

A note on this clonotype: No conserved phenylalanine or tryptophan is present at the end of the CDR3, so a read error is the likely explanation. Because the CDR3's place on the DNA is in doubt, the DNA is left out and the CDR3 is given as listed by TCRdb. This chain connects TRBV6-8 to TRBJ1-6; TRBD1 is the table's D call, not checked against the DNA. The CDR3 numbers 19 amino acids, ends counted. The germline gives CDR1 MNHGY, CDR2 SAAAGT. The CDR3 here is CASSYTAGTHSYNEQFFGP.

The chain employs TRBV12-3 or TRBV12-4 and TRBJ2-2, with 10 nucleotides matching TRBD2. V was pared by 6 bases and J by 7 bases, with 11 bases of the junction left unmatched. This CDR3 has 16 amino acids. CDR3 sequence reads: CASRNGVAGGHGELFF. CDR3 nucleotides: TGTGCCAGCAGGAACGGGGTAGCGGGAGGTCACGGGGAGCTGTTTTTT.

The gene calls are TRBV6-6 and TRBJ2-1; 8 bases are a match to TRBD2. The CDR3 has 17 amino acids. CDR1 and CDR2 (germline): MNHNY, SVGAGI (reference sequence). Trimming at V came to 0 bases and at J to 0 bases, leaving 4 bases not matched to a gene. Here the CDR3 reads CASSYSTSAYSYNEQFF. The CDR3, as DNA: TGTGCCAGCAGTTACTCGACTAGCGCCTACTCCTACAATGAGCAGTTCTTC.

The chain uses TRBV7-6 and TRBJ2-3, with TRBD2 identical over 8 bases. CDR1 SGHVS and CDR2 FNYEAQ come from the germline V gene. Germline trimming cut 5 bases from V and 5 bases from J; bases unmatched to any gene: 6. The CDR3 is made up of 14 amino acids. In DNA form, the CDR3 reads TGTGCCAGCAGCCTTGGACTAGCAGGAGATACGCAGTATTTT. The encoded protein is CASSLGLAGDTQYF. The full variable domain, in which reference TRBV7-6 and TRBJ2-3 provide the parts outside the CDR3, is GAGVSQSPRYKVTKRGQDVALRCDPISGHVSLYWYRQALGQGPEFLTYFNYEAQQDKSGLPNDRFSAERPEGSISTLTIQRTEQRDSAMYRCASSLGLAGDTQYFGPGTRLTVL.

This clonotype was detected only a few times. The chain uses TRBV6-5 and TRBJ2-5; 9 bases align to TRBD2. V lost 5 bases to trimming and J lost 0 bases; unmatched junction nucleotides: 25. The CDR3 is made up of 22 amino acids. Germline CDR1 and CDR2: MNHEY and SVGAGI. CDR3 bases: TGTGCCAGCAGTCGAAGTCCCCTGACTAGCGGCTACATACCAAGGTACCAAGAGACCCAGTACTTC. It translates to CASSRSPLTSGYIPRYQETQYF.

J is TRBJ2-5 and V is TRBV5-1; the match to TRBD2 covers 7 bases. This CDR3 is 17 amino acids long. Germline trimming cut 3 bases from V and 0 bases from J; bases unmatched to any gene: 11. Germline V gives CDR1 SGHRS, CDR2 YFSETQ. CDR3 in amino acids: CASSSTWGGPYQETQYF. CDR3 DNA: TGCGCCAGCAGCTCCACATGGGGGGGTCCGTACCAAGAGACCCAGTACTTC.

In the case of this clonotype: The germline gene is not matched at one end of the junction; a read error may be the cause. The chain combines TRBV6-4 with TRBJ1-2; D perhaps matches TRBD2 (5 bases). Near its end, the DNA agrees better with TRBJ2-7, so the J call may be wrong. The CDR3 extends over 14 amino acids. CDR1 and CDR2 from the germline V gene are MRHNA and SNTAGT. CDR3 region: CASSYSSGGAEQYF. In nucleotides, the CDR3 is TGTGCCAGCAGTTACTCGAGCGGAGGTGCCGAGCAGTACTTC.

The chain combines TRBV7-8 with TRBJ1-1, with 8 bases aligning to TRBD1. The V and J ends lost 5 bases and 6 bases, in that order; junction bases with no gene match: 11. CDR3 length: 15 residues. From germline, CDR1 is SGHVS and CDR2 FQNEAQ. Here the CDR3 DNA reads TGTGCCAGCAGCCCCCGCCTTGACAGGGGCGCTGAAGCTTTCTTT. Encoded protein: CASSPRLDRGAEAFF.

This clonotype has a handful of counts. No conserved phenylalanine or tryptophan is present at the end of the CDR3, so a read error is the likely explanation. The limits of the CDR3 on the DNA are not certain, so only TCRdb's listed CDR3 is given. The chain combines TRBV7-2 with TRBJ2-1; the table calls TRBD2, which could not be checked here. Inclusive of both ends, the CDR3 amounts to 17 amino acids. The germline gives CDR1 SGHTA, CDR2 FQGNSA. CDR3 protein: CASNSGLGRNSPLHFGN.

Comments on this clonotype: As the CDR3 is not closed by the conserved phenylalanine or tryptophan, this likely results from a read error. It is unclear where the CDR3 begins or ends on the DNA, so no DNA is shown, and the CDR3 is as TCRdb lists it. This rearrangement joins TRBV7-3 to TRBJ2-6; whether TRBD2, the table's D call, matches the DNA was not checked. The germline gives CDR1 SGHTA, CDR2 FQGTGA. The CDR3 spans 9 residues, counting both ends. The CDR3 protein is CASSRHAVA.

Concerning this clonotype itself: A read error may be the cause here, since a much bigger clone is one base away. The gene calls are TRBV6-1 and TRBJ2-1; a possible D gene is TRBD1 (6 bases). Matching the DNA end better, TRBJ2-7 makes the J call doubtful. The V gene's germline CDR1 is MNHNS and CDR2 SASEGT. The CDR3 is 14 amino acids. The CDR3 DNA follows: TGTGCCAGCAGCCGCGCACAGGGTCGCGATGAGCAGTACTTC. Translated: CASSRAQGRDEQYF.

This clonotype is labeled as medium-sized (0.01 to 0.1%). The chain carries TRBV7-6 and TRBJ2-5, with 11 bases lining up with TRBD2. The ends lost 5 bases at V and 11 bases at J; junction bases unmatched: 13. CDR1 is SGHVS and CDR2 is FNYEAQ in the germline V gene. The CDR3 totals 15 residues. CDR3 in amino acids: CASSTTSGSSAEQYF. CDR3 nucleotides: TGTGCCAGCAGCACCACTAGCGGGAGCAGTGCTGAGCAGTACTTC.

J is TRBJ1-1 and V is TRBV5-1, with D possibly TRBD1 on 5 matching bases. Trimming took 0 bases from V and 5 from J, leaving 17 bases between them. Looked up from germline, CDR1 is SGHRS and CDR2 is YFSETQ. The CDR3 sequence is 16 residues long. The chain's CDR3 is CASSLAGRAGRTEAFF. In nucleotides, the CDR3 is TGCGCCAGCAGCTTGGCGGGAAGGGCAGGGCGGACTGAAGCTTTCTTT.

The J gene is TRBJ1-2, the V gene TRBV7-3, with 8 bases aligning to TRBD1. With 2 bases clipped from V and 2 bases from J, the junction kept 4 bases outside the gene matches. CDR3 length equals 15 residues. Germline V CDR1 and CDR2: SGHTA, FQGTGA. The DNA of the CDR3 is TGTGCCAGCAGCTTAGATAGGACAGGGAACTATGGCTACACCTTC. Amino acids: CASSLDRTGNYGYTF.

A remark on this clonotype: A read error may be the cause here, since a much bigger clone is one base away. The rearrangement joins TRBV5-3 to TRBJ1-6, with 7 bases fitting TRBD1. TRBV5-3 carries the ORF label, with uncertain function. There are 18 residues in the CDR3. Germline trimming cut 8 bases from V and 0 bases from J; bases unmatched to any gene: 14. CDR3 loop: CASSPKGQGGSYNSPLHF. CDR3 DNA: TGTGCCAGCAGCCCAAAGGGTCAGGGGGGCTCCTATAATTCACCCCTCCACTTT.

The chain joins TRBV6-1 to TRBJ1-2; 7 bases agree with TRBD1. Germline CDR1 MNHNS, CDR2 SASEGT. After removal of 4 bases from V and 8 bases from J, the junction contained 10 bases not matched to a gene. The CDR3 extends over 14 amino acids. The CDR3 is CASSGRQGGGGYTF. CDR3 bases: TGTGCCAGCAGTGGAAGACAGGGCGGTGGCGGCTACACCTTC.

The V gene is TRBV11-2, the J gene TRBJ2-7; TRBD1 matches at 9 bases. There are 18 residues in the CDR3. Trimming took 0 bases from V and 7 from J; bases not matched to a gene: 16. The V gene's germline CDR1 is SGHAT and CDR2 FQNNGV. The CDR3 region has the DNA TGTGCCAGCAGCTTAGACCCTTCCGGGACAGGGAGTTACAATGAGCAGTACTTC. It is translated as CASSLDPSGTGSYNEQYF.

This clonotype showed up just once. This sequence joins TRBV25-1 and TRBJ1-1; no firm D call. The ends were cut back, 4 bases at V and 3 bases at J, with 6 bases in the middle. CDR1 MGHDK and CDR2 SYGVNS come from the germline V gene. The CDR3 runs 12 residues. The DNA for the CDR3 is TGTGCCAGCAGTGCGCAGTACACTGAAGCTTTCTTT. This gives the protein CASSAQYTEAFF.